The present T cell receptor (beta chain) was sequenced within a study of T-cell reconstitution after alpha-beta-depleted transplantation in children. This clonotype was detected many times. Preparation of the TCRbeta library involved a method that used unique molecular identifiers. Using its own MiXCR run on the PCR reads, TCRdb lists one record per CDR3 protein. The sample yields about 22,000 distinct CDR3 sequences, approximately 10% seen once. Germline-derived CDR1 and CDR2 are MNHEY and SMNVEV (reference sequence). The germline V and J ends were trimmed by 8 bases and 0 bases, with 13 bases remaining between them. The CDR3 has 14 amino acids.

The specimen comprised PBMCs from the stem cell graft donor, sampled from the stem cell graft. The receptor's source is a human donor who donated a stem cell graft to a child with chronic granulomatous disease. The chain combines TRBV27 with TRBJ1-1; no definite D call. CDR3 loop: CASPLGSMNTEAFF. The CDR3 nucleotides are TGTGCCAGCCCCCTGGGAAGCATGAACACTGAAGCTTTCTTT.